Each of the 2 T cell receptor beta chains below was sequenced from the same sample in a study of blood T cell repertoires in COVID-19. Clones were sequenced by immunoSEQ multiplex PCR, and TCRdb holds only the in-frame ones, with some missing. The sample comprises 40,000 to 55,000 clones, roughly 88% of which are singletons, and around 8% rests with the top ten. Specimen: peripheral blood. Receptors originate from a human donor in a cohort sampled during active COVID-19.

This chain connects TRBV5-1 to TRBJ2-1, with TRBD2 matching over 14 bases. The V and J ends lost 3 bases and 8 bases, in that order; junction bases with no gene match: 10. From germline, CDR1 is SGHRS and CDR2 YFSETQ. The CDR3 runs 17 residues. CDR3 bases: TGCGCCAGCAGCTGGGGAGGGACTAGCGGGAGTTATGATGAGCAGTTCTTC. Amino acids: CASSWGGTSGSYDEQFF.

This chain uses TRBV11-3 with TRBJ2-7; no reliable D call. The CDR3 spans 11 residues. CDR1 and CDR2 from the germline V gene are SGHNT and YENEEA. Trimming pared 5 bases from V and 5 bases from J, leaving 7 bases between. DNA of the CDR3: TGTGCCAGCAGCCTCCGCGACGAGCAGTACTTC. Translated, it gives CASSLRDEQYF.